This record looks at one T cell receptor beta chain sequence and its context. These data are taken from a study of identical twins. Using its own MiXCR run on the 5' RACE reads, TCRdb lists one record per CDR3 protein. The sample has 500,000 or so distinct CDR3 sequences, about 20% seen once. The CDR3 extends over 16 amino acids. J lost 2 bases, V lost 4 bases, and 10 bases had no gene match. Germline CDR1 LNHNV, CDR2 YYDKDF (reference sequence). A further study also used this sample, focusing on T cells expressing NK-cell markers. That source notes: Of eight sequenced donors, seven were HCMV-seropositive and one HCMV-seronegative.

The rearrangement links TRBV15 to TRBJ2-7; TRBD1 aligns across 8 bases. The sequenced sample consisted of CD4+ T cells sorted from blood. The receptor's source is a woman younger than 35 in good health. CDR3 region: CATSTHRTGLTYEQYF. The CDR3 bases are TGTGCCACCAGCACTCACAGGACAGGGCTTACCTACGAGCAGTACTTC.